Sequencing of this T cell receptor beta chain was carried out in a study of CD8+ T cells in alopecia areata listed by TCRdb under 2018. In the study overall: Treated patients were enrolled in an open-label pilot trial of oral tofacitinib, 5 to 10 mg twice daily, for moderate-to-severe alopecia areata. Scalp clonality was compared across normal scalp (n=4), patchy alopecia areata scalp (n=8), and alopecia totalis/universalis scalp (n=8). Tofacitinib was administered for 6 to 18 months, and 6 months of follow-up off drug were then conducted to assess delayed response and recurrence. TCRbeta CDR3 regions were amplified by immunoSEQ multiplex PCR using 35 Vbeta forward and 13 Jbeta reverse primers. Biopsies were taken from tofacitinib-treated patients at baseline and at 4 and 24 weeks of treatment, and a later scalp biopsy was taken in several of the tofacitinib-treated patients. Human TCRbeta sequencing covered scalp tissue and sorted CD4+ and CD8+ peripheral blood T cells from patchy and totalis/universalis alopecia areata patients and healthy controls. The study used high-throughput TCRbeta sequencing to examine T cell clonal expansion in alopecia areata, in both the C3H/HeJ mouse model and human patients. The RNA source kit depended on sample type: the PAXgene miRNA kit for fixed scalp, the miRNeasy kit for PBMCs, and the RNeasy kit for mouse skin.

The library relied on the immunoSEQ multiplex PCR assay. To provide template for TCR sequencing, every sample had RNA extracted and reverse transcribed into cDNA. First-strand cDNA was synthesized using SuperScript III with a 2:1 mix of oligo-dT and random hexamers. Amplification bias was assessed with a synthetic immune receptor repertoire, and residual bias was removed computationally. The original pipeline was this. Raw reads were preprocessed to remove errors, and CDR3 was defined by IMGT conventions from the conserved cysteine to phenylalanine. To get clonality, Shannon entropy was normalized by log2 of the number of productive unique TCRs and the result was subtracted from 1. Whether scalp clones were CD4 or CD8 was inferred by matching scalp TCRbeta sequences against CD4 and CD8 repertoires sorted from blood. Held by TCRdb, this immuneACCESS table contains in-frame sequences only and omits some clones. Under half of the omission traces to an unresolved V gene where checked; the cause of the rest is unknown. The DNA was the basis for D and trimming; V, J and clone size are from that table. The sample records fewer than 80,000 clones, roughly 61% of which are singletons. In total, the top ten clones hold about 15% of the sample.

This sample's time point label indicates: baseline before oral tofacitinib. Peripheral blood and lesional scalp punch biopsies were obtained from patients with alopecia areata. PBMCs were isolated by density centrifugation and stained for CD3, CD4 and CD8, after which CD4+ and CD8+ T cells were sorted on a FACSAria. To note about this clone: The antigen it binds to is not known. Base-call qualities are not available, and no considerably larger clone is one nucleotide away.

The investigation overall reported the following: Compared with normal scalp, lesional scalp had higher clonality and more expanded CD8+ clones, particularly in alopecia totalis/universalis, a pattern that suggests antigenic drive. Unlike mouse skin, which is dominated by gammadelta T cells, normal human skin has resident alphabeta T cells that are also sequenced, and this complicates analysis of the scalp TCR repertoire. Compared with mice, TCR sequences shared between patients were less clear, possibly partly because of HLA diversity across the patient population.

Including cysteine and phenylalanine, the CDR3 has 15 amino acids. Only the CDR3 DNA stays, 45 bases, in frame from base 1. According to the germline V gene, CDR1 reads MGHRA and CDR2 reads YSYEKL. Here V drops 3 bases and J drops 2 bases, and the junction holds 5 bases not matched to any gene. The TCR was taken from a human donor with alopecia areata. The material sequenced was CD8+ T cells sorted from blood, taken at week 0. The chain joins TRBV4-1 to TRBJ2-7; 9 of the junction bases match TRBD1. DNA sequence: TGCGCCAGCAGCCAGAGAGGGACAGGGACCTACGAGCAGTACTTC. It encodes CASSQRGTGTYEQYF.